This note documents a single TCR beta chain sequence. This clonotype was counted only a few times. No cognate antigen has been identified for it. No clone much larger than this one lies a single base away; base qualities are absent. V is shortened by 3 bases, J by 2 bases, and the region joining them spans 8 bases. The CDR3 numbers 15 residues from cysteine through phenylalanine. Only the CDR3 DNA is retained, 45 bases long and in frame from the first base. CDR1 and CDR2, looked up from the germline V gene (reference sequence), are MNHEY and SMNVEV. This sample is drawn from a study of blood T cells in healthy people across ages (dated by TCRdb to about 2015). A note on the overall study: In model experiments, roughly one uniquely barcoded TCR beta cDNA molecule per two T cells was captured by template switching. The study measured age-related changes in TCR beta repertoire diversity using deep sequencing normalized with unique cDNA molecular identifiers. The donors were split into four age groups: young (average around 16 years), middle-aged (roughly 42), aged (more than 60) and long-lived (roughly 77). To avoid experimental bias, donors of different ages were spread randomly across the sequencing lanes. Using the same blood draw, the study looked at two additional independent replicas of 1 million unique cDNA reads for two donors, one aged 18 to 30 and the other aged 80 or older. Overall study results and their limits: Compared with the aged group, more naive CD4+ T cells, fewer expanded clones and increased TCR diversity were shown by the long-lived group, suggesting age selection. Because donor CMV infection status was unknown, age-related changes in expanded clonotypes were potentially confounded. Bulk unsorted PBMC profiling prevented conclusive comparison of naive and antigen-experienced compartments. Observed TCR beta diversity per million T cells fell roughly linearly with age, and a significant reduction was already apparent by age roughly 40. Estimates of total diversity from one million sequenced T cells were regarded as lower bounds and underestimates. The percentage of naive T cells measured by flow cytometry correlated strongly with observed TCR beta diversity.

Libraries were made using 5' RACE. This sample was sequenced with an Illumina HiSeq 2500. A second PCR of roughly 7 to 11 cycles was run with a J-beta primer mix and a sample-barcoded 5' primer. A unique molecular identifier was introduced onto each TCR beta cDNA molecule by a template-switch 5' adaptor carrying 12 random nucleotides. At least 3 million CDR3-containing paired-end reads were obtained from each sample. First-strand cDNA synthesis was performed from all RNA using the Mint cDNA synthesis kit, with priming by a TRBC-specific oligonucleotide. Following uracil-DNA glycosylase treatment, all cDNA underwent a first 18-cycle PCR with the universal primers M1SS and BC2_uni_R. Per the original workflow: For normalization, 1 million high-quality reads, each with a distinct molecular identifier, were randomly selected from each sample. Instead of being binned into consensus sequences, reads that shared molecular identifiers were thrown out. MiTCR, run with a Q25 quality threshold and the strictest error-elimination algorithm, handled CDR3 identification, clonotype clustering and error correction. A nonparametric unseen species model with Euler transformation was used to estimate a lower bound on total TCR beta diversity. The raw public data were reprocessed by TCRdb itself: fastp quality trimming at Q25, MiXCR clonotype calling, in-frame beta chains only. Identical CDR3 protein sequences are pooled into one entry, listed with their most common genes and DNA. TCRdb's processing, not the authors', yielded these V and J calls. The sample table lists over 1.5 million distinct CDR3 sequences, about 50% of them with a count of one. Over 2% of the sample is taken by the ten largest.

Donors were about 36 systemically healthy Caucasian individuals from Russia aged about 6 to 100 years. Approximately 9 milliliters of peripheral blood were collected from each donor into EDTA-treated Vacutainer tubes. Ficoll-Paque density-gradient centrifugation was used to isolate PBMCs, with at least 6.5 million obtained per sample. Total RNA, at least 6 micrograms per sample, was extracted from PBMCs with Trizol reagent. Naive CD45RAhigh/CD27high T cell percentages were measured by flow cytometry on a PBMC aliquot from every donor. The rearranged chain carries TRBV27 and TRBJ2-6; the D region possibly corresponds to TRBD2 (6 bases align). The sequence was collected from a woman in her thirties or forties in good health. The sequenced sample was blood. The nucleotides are TGTGCCAGCAGTTTCGCGGGAACTGGGGCCAACGTCCTGACTTTC. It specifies CASSFAGTGANVLTF.